This TCR beta chain was identified in a study of CD8 T cells in Susac syndrome. Peripheral blood CD8+ and CD4+ T cells were profiled by TCR beta sequencing. Both CD4+ and CD8+ T cells were negatively isolated, and TEMRA cells underwent FACS enrichment. Random-hexamer reverse transcription was applied to roughly 0.5 to 1 ug RNA. The CDR3 of TCR beta was amplified by immunoSEQ multiplex PCR across 54 Vbeta and 13 Jbeta. A single record per CDR3 protein comes from TCRdb applying MiXCR to the immunoSEQ multiplex PCR reads. The sample consists of about 76,000 distinct CDR3 sequences, roughly 91% of them appearing once. As for this clonotype: The antigen is undetermined.

Regarding the study as a whole: The study's TCR sequencing and HLA analysis covered a relatively small number of individuals, and the study acknowledged this.

There are 14 residues in the CDR3. V gave up 6 bases and J gave up 8 bases, with 19 bases separating them. The germline gives CDR1 LGHNA, CDR2 YSLEER. Sequenced material: CD8+ T cells from PBMCs. The TCR originated in a human donor with multiple sclerosis. The J gene is TRBJ1-1, the V gene TRBV4-3; D is ambiguous. CDR3 in DNA: TGCGCCAGCAGTCGCGATGATCAGCCGTCGGAAGCTTTCTTT. Its translation: CASSRDDQPSEAFF.